The text below deals with one T cell receptor beta chain. Other DNA sequences in the same sample also yield this CDR3. These data belong to a study of blood T cell repertoires in COVID-19. Whole-study context: COVID-19 samples collected from the United States, Italy and Spain covered acute and convalescent phases. Sources were T cells, B-cell-depleted T cells, or PBMCs; the material itself was cDNA or gDNA.

Authors' analysis steps: Reference gene primer amplification in the assay estimated nucleated cell counts. Profiling relied on immunoSEQ multiplex PCR, and the TCRdb table lists in-frame clones only, not all of them. V, J and clone size reflect that table, while D and trimming were determined from the DNA. The data hold under 130,000 clones, with about 90% observed a single time. Per germline, CDR1 LNHDA and CDR2 SQIVND (reference sequence). The V end lost 5 bases, the J end lost 0 bases, and 11 bases lay between the germline ends. The CDR3 sequence is 15 residues long. The chain combines TRBV19 with TRBJ2-1; the D gene is possibly TRBD1 (6 bases). This TCR was recovered from a man aged 45-65 years in a cohort sampled during active COVID-19. Sequenced: peripheral blood. For the CDR3, the DNA is TGTGCCAGTAGTGAGACAGGAAGCTCCTACAATGAGCAGTTCTTC. Its translation: CASSETGSSYNEQFF.